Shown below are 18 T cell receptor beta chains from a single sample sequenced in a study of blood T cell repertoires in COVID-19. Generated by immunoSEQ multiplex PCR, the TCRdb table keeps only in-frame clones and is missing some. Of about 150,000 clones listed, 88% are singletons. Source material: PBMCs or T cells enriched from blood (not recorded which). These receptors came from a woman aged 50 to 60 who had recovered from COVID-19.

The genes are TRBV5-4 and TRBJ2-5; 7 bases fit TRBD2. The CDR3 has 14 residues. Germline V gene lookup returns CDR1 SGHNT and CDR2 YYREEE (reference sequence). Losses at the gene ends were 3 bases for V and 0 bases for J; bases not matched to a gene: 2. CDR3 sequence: CASSSGGNQETQYF. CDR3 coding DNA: TGTGCCAGCAGCTCGGGAGGAAACCAAGAGACCCAGTACTTC.

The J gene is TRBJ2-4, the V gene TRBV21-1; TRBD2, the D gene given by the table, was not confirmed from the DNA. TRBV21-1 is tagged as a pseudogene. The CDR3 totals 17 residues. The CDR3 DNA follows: TGTGCCAGCAGCAAATGGCAAGAAAGGAGGGCCAAAAACATTCAGTACTTC. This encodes CASSKWQERRAKNIQYF.

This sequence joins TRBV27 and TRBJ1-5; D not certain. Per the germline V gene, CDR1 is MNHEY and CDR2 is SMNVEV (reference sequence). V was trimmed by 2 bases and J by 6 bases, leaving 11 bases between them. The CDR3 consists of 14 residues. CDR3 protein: CASSLIGFGQPQHF. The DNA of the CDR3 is TGTGCCAGCAGTTTAATCGGTTTCGGTCAGCCCCAGCATTTT.

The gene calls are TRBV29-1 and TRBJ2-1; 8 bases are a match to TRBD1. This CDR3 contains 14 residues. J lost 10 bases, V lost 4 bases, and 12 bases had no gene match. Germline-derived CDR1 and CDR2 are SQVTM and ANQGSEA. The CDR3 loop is CSVVPPGQVLEQFF. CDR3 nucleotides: TGCAGCGTTGTACCTCCGGGACAGGTGTTGGAGCAGTTCTTC.

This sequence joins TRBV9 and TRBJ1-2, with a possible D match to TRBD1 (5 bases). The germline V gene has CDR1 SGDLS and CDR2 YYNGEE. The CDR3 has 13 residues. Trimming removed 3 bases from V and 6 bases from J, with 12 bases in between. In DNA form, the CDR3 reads TGTGCCAGCAGCGCTGGGGGGGGTGATGGCTACACCTTC. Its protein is CASSAGGGDGYTF.

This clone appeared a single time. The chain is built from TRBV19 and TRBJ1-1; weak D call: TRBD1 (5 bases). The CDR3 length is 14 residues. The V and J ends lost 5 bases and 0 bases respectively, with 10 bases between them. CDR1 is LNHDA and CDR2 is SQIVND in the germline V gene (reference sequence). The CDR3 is CASSSRGMNTEAFF. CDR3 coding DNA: TGTGCCAGTAGTTCACGGGGGATGAACACTGAAGCTTTCTTT. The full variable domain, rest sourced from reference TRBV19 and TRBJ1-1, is DGGITQSPKYLFRKEGQNVTLSCEQNLNHDAMYWYRQDPGQGLRLIYYSQIVNDFQKGDIAEGYSVSREKKESFPLTVTSAQKNPTAFYLCASSSRGMNTEAFFGQGTRLTVV.

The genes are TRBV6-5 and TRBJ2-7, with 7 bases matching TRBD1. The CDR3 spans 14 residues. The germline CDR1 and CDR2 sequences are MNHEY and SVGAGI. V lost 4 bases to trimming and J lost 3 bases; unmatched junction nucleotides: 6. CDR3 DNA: TGTGCCAGCAGTTCCGACAGGGTCGGCTACGAGCAGTACTTC. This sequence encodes CASSSDRVGYEQYF.

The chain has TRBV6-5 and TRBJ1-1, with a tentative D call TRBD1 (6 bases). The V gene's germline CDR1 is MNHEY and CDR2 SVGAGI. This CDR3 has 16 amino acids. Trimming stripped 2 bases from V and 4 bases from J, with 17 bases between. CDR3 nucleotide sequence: TGTGCCAGCAGTTACGGAACAAACAGGGCGGGCACTGAAGCTTTCTTT. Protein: CASSYGTNRAGTEAFF.

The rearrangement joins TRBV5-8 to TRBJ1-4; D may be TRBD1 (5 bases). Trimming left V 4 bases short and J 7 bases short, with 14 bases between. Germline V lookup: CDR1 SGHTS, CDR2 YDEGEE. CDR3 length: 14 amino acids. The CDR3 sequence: CASSPHVGGEKLFF. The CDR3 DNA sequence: TGTGCCAGCAGCCCCCACGTCGGGGGTGAAAAACTGTTTTTT.

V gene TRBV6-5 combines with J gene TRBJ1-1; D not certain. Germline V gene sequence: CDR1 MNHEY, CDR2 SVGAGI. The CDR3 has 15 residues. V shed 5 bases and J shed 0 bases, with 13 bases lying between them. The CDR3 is CASSTRLNMNTEAFF. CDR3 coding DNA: TGTGCCAGCAGTACGCGACTGAACATGAACACTGAAGCTTTCTTT.

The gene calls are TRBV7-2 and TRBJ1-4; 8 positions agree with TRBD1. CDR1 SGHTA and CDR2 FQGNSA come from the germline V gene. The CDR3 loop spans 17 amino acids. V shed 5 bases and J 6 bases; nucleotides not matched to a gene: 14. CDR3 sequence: CASSPDWMRTGYEKLFF. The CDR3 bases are TGTGCCAGCAGCCCCGACTGGATGAGGACAGGGTATGAAAAACTGTTTTTT. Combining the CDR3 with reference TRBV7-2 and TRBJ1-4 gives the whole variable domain GAGVSQSPSNKVTEKGKDVELRCDPISGHTALYWYRQSLGQGLEFLIYFQGNSAPDKSGLPSDRFSAERTGGSVSTLTIQRTQQEDSAVYLCASSPDWMRTGYEKLFFGSGTQLSVL.

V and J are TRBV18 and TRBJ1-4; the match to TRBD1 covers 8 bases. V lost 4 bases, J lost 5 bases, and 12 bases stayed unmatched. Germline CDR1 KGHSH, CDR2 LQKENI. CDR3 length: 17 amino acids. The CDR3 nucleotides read TGTGCCAGCTCACTACAATCCACCACAGGGGGGAATGAAAAACTGTTTTTT. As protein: CASSLQSTTGGNEKLFF.

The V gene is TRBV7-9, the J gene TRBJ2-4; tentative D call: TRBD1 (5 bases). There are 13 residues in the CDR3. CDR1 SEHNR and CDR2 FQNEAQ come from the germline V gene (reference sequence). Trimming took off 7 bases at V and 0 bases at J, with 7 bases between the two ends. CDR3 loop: CASTTGAKNIQYF. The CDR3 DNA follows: TGTGCCAGCACCACAGGAGCCAAAAACATTCAGTACTTC.

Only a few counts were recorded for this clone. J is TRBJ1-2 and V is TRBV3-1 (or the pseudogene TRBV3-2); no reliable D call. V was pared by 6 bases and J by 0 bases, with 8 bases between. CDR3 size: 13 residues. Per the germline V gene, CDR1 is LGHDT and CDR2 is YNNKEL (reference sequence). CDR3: CASRPGTNYGYTF. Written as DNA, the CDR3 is TGTGCCAGCAGGCCGGGGACTAACTATGGCTACACCTTC.

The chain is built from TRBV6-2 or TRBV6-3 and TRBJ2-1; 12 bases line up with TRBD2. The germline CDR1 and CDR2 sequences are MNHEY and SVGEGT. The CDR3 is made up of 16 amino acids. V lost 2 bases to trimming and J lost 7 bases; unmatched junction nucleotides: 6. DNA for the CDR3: TGTGCCAGCAGTTACGGGCTAGCGGGGGGGCAAAATGAGCAGTTCTTC. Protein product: CASSYGLAGGQNEQFF.

Written as DNA, the CDR3 is TGTGCCAGCAGCTTATCAGGGGGCGGCTACACCTTC. Its protein product is CASSLSGGGYTF. The rearrangement links TRBV7-9 to TRBJ1-2; 8 bases match TRBD1. The CDR3 spans 12 residues. After removal of 2 bases from V and 8 bases from J, the junction contained 1 base not matched to a gene. Looked up from germline, CDR1 is SEHNR and CDR2 is FQNEAQ (reference sequence).

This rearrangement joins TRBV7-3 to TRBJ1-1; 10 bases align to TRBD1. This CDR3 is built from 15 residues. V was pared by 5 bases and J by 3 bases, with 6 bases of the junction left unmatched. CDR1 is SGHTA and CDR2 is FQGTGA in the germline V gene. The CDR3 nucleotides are TGTGCCAGCAGCCACCGACAGGGGGCCGACACTGAAGCTTTCTTT. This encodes CASSHRQGADTEAFF.

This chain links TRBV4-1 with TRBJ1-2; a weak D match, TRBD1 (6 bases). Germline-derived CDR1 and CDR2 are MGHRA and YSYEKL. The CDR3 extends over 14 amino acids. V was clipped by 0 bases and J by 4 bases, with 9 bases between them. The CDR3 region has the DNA TGCGCCAGCAGCCAAGAAGGGACAATCTATGGCTACACCTTC. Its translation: CASSQEGTIYGYTF.